This record looks at one T cell receptor (beta chain) sequence and its context. The antigen it recognizes is unknown. Per-nucleotide qualities are absent, and no much larger clonotype sits a single base away. The germline V gene (reference sequence) supplies CDR1 SEHNR and CDR2 FQNEAQ. The CDR3 holds 13 amino acids from the cysteine to the phenylalanine. Of the read, only the CDR3 DNA is kept; its 39 bases are in frame from base 1. The junction carries 4 bases between V and J, which are trimmed by 0 bases and 4 bases respectively. TCR beta CDR3 regions were sequenced from DNA using the immunoSEQ Assay. In the source study's methods: To compute T cell density, TCR beta template counts were normalized to usable DNA, which was estimated by amplifying housekeeping genes. Richness was estimated with the preseqR package, extrapolating to 400,000 templates for PBMC samples and 120,000 templates for tissue samples. Clonality was defined by subtracting Pielou's evenness from one. Tissue-enriched TCRs were identified by differential abundance testing using productive amino-acid clonotypes, minimum total count 5 and alpha 0.1. The Jaccard Index and the Morisita Overlap Index were used to measure how much the repertoires overlapped between compartments. GLIPH clustered TCR beta CDR3s with public tetramer-defined viral CDR3s; viral motifs required at least three viral sequences plus V-gene enrichment. TCRdb obtained this table from immuneACCESS and retained in-frame rearrangements with V and J assigned. These tables miss some clones; where compared with another copy, unresolved V genes account for less than half of the shortfall, and the remainder is unexplained. D and trimming come from the DNA, and the V and J calls and clone size come from that table. This sample gives fewer than 45,000 clones in total; 75% to 90% of them show up just once. 5.5% to 7% of the sample is held by the ten biggest clonotypes.

This entry is derived from a study of T cells in localized non-small cell lung cancer (TCRdb year 2020). About the investigation overall: T cell repertoires of about 240 early-stage NSCLC patients were analyzed, with tumors being compared against uninvolved tumor-adjacent lungs. The cohort was made up of approximately 250 treatment-naive NSCLC patients whose localized lung tumors had been resected. A mean age of around 66 years was recorded for the NSCLC patients, of whom under 150 were male and 95 to 110 were female.

At diagnosis, tumor, uninvolved tumor-adjacent lung and peripheral blood were collected and then preserved as a mix of FFPE and fresh-frozen material. For TCR repertoire profiling, blood samples were analyzed as peripheral blood mononuclear cells. Overall study results and their limits: Longer overall survival was associated with higher T cell density in blood, whereas shorter survival was associated with higher clonality in adjacent lung. Because multi-region tumor sequencing was not done, intratumor heterogeneity could not be ruled out. Uninvolved tumor-adjacent lung showed the highest T cell clonality, higher than tumor, which suggests more focused antigenic responses in the uninvolved tumor-adjacent lung. Because the study design was exploratory, TCR variables were selected using unadjusted p-values without false-discovery rate correction. A median of about 53 of the top 100 tumor clones were detected in paired uninvolved adjacent lung, and approximately 28 of these tumor clones were also found among the top 100 clones of the paired uninvolved adjacent lung.

This sequence was found in a man between 40 and 69 years old with stage I lung adenocarcinoma. The chain couples TRBV7-9 to TRBJ1-3, with an unclear D gene assignment. The source was peripheral blood, collected before any cancer treatment. The CDR3 has the sequence CASSLALGNTIYF. Here is the DNA: TGTGCCAGCAGCTTAGCTCTGGGAAACACCATATATTTT.